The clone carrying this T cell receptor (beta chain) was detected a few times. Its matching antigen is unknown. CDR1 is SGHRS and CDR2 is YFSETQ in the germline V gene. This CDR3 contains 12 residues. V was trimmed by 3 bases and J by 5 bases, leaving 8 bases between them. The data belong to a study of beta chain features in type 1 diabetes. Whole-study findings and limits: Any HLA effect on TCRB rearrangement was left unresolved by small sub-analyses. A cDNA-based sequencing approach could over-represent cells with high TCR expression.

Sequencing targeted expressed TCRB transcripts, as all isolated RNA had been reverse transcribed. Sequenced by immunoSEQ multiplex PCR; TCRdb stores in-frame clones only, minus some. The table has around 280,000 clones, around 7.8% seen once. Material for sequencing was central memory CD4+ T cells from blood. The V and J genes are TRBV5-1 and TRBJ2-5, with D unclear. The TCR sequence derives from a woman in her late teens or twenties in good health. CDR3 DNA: TGCGCCAGCAGCTGGGCCCCTGAGACCCAGTACTTC. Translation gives CASSWAPETQYF.